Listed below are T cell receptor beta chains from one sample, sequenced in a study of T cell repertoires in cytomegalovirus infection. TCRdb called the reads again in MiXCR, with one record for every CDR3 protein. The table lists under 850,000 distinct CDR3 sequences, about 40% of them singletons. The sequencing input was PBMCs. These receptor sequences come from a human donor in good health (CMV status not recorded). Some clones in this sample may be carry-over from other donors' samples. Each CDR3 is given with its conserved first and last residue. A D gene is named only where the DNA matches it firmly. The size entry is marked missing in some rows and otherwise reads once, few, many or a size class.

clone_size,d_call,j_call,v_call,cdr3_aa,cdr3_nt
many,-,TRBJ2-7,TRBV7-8,CASSPLSKAATYEQYF,TGTGCCAGCAGCCCTCTAAGTAAAGCGGCTACCTACGAGCAGTACTTC
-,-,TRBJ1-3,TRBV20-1,CSAFQALSDGNTIYF,TGCAGTGCTTTTCAGGCCCTTTCGGACGGAAACACCATATATTTT
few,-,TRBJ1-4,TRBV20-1,CSGFGGSTNEKLFF,TGCAGTGGTTTCGGAGGATCAACTAATGAAAAACTGTTTTTT
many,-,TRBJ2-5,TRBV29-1,CSVGHQETQYF,TGCAGCGTGGGACACCAAGAGACCCAGTACTTC
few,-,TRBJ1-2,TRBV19,CASSLLRGSYGYTF,TGTGCCAGTAGCCTGCTGCGGGGGTCATATGGCTACACCTTC
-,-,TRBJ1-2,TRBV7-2,CASSLFGYSGYTF,TGTGCCAGCAGCTTATTCGGGTACTCTGGCTACACCTTC
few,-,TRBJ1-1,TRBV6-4,CASSDQGLKTEAFF,TGTGCCAGCAGTGACCAGGGGCTAAAGACTGAAGCTTTCTTT
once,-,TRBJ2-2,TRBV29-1,CSVRDTLPIPGELFF,TGCAGCGTTCGGGACACCCTTCCCATCCCCGGGGAGCTGTTTTTT
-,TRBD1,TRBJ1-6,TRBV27,CASSTRQGALNSPLHF,TGTGCCAGCAGTACCCGACAGGGGGCGTTAAATTCACCCCTCCACTTT
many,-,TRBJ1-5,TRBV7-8,CASSLQGYNQPQHF,TGTGCCAGCAGCTTACAGGGGTACAATCAGCCCCAGCATTTT
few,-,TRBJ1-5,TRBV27,CASSLSTGINQPQHF,TGTGCCAGCAGTTTATCGACAGGAATCAATCAGCCCCAGCATTTT
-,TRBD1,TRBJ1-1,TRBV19,CASSISRDRVTEAFF,TGTGCCAGTAGTATAAGCCGGGACAGGGTCACTGAAGCTTTCTTT
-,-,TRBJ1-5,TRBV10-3,CAISDPVAGNQPQHF,TGTGCCATCAGTGACCCGGTGGCAGGCAATCAGCCCCAGCATTTT
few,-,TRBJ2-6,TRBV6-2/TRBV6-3,CASSPRMTSTGANVLTF,TGTGCCAGCAGTCCCCGAATGACTAGTACTGGGGCCAACGTCCTGACTTTC
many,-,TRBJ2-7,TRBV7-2,CASSDGFYEQYF,TGTGCCAGCAGCGACGGATTCTACGAGCAGTACTTC
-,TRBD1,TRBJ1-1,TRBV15,CATSDPGQVYTEAFF,TGTGCCACCAGCGACCCGGGACAGGTCTACACTGAAGCTTTCTTT
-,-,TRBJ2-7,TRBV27,CASSLGAPPRGEQYF,TGTGCCAGCAGTTTAGGGGCCCCCCCCCGGGGCGAGCAGTACTTC
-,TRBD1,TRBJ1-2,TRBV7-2,CASKGAGYGYTF,TGTGCCAGCAAGGGGGCGGGCTATGGCTACACCTTC
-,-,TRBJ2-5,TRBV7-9,CASSPLAGRQETQYF,TGTGCCAGCAGCCCCCTCGCGGGGAGACAAGAGACCCAGTACTTC
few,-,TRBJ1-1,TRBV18,CASSPLTGLGNTEAFF,TGTGCCAGCTCACCACTCACGGGTCTCGGGAACACTGAAGCTTTCTTT
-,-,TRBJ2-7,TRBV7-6,CASSLRQGIEQYF,TGTGCCAGCAGCTTACGGCAGGGCATAGAGCAGTACTTC
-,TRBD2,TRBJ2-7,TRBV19,CASSISGSANEQYF,TGTGCCAGTAGTATAAGCGGGAGTGCCAACGAGCAGTACTTC
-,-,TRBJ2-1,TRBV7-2,CAIILSSDVEQFF,TGTGCCATCATCTTATCCTCAGACGTTGAGCAGTTCTTC
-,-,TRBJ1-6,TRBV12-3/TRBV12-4,CASSLQNLNSPLHF,TGTGCCAGCAGTTTGCAGAACTTGAATTCACCCCTCCACTTT
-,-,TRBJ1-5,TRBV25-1,CASSDTGTSNQPQHF,TGTGCCAGCAGTGACACAGGGACGAGCAATCAGCCCCAGCATTTT
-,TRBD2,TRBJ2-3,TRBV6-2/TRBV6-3,CASMSGRSTDTQYF,TGTGCCAGCATGAGCGGGAGGAGCACAGATACGCAGTATTTT
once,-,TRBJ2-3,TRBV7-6,CASTSRTPRDTQYF,TGTGCCAGCACCTCACGAACCCCTCGGGATACGCAGTATTTT
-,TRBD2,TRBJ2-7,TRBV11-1,CASSGGRWSGSSFEQYF,TGTGCCAGCAGCGGGGGTCGGTGGAGCGGGAGTTCGTTCGAGCAGTACTTC
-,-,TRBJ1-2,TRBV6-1,CASSIDLFRVRDYGYTF,TGTGCCAGCAGTATAGACCTATTTCGAGTGAGGGACTATGGCTACACCTTC
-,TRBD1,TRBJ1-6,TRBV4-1,CASSRERQGNGSPLHF,TGCGCCAGCAGCCGCGAAAGACAGGGTAACGGTTCACCCCTCCACTTT
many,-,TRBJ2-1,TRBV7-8,CASSLYTEGNYNEQFF,TGTGCCAGCAGCTTATATACGGAAGGGAACTACAATGAGCAGTTCTTC
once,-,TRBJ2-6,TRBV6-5,CASSQGNSRANVLTF,TGTGCCAGCTCCCAGGGGAACTCTCGGGCCAACGTCCTGACTTTC
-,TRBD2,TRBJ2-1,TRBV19,CASSIVLAGGPVNRGDEQFF,TGTGCCAGTAGTATAGTTCTAGCGGGAGGGCCAGTAAACCGGGGTGATGAGCAGTTCTTC
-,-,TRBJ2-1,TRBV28,CASSRKGKGLKEQFF,TGTGCCAGCAGCCGAAAGGGAAAAGGGTTAAAGGAGCAGTTCTTT
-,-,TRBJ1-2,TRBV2,CASSGTAYFYGYTF,TGTGCCAGCAGTGGCACAGCTTACTTCTATGGCTACACCTTC
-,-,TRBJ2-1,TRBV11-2,CASSLSGLNEQFF,TGTGCCAGCAGCTTGTCGGGACTCAATGAGCAGTTCTTC
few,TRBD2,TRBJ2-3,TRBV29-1,CSVTGLAGNRGTDTQYF,TGCAGCGTTACGGGACTAGCGGGGAACCGTGGCACAGATACGCAGTATTTT
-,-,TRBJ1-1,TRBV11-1,CASSLAGGSATEAFF,TGTGCCAGCAGCTTAGCGGGGGGGTCGGCCACTGAAGCTTTCTTT
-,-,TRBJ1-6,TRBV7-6,CASSWDLLGKGHNSPLHF,TGTGCTAGCAGCTGGGACTTGTTAGGCAAGGGCCATAATTCACCCCTCCACTTT
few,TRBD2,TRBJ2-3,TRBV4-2,CASSQRGGGPGDTQYF,TGTGCCAGCAGCCAAAGGGGCGGGGGGCCGGGAGATACGCAGTATTTT
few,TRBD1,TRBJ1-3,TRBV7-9,CASSPTGGPGNTIYF,TGTGCCAGCAGCCCAACAGGGGGCCCTGGAAACACCATATATTTT
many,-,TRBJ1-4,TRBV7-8,CASSLDRDKLFF,TGTGCCAGCAGCTTAGACAGGGATAAACTGTTTTTT
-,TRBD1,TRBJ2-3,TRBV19,CASSIPGQLTDTQYF,TGTGCCAGTAGTATCCCGGGACAGCTCACAGATACGCAGTATTTT
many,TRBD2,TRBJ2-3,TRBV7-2,CASSISPSGRGTQYF,TGTGCCAGCAGCATTAGCCCCAGCGGGAGGGGCACGCAGTATTTT
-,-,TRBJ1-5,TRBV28,CASSFPPNQPQHF,TGTGCCAGCAGTTTTCCACCCAATCAGCCCCAGCATTTT
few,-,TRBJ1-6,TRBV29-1,CSVPGSTPLHF,TGCAGCGTTCCGGGAAGTACACCCCTCCACTTT
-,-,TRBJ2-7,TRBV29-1,CSVEEYGIHEQYF,TGCAGCGTTGAAGAATACGGGATCCACGAGCAGTACTTC
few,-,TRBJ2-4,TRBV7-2,CASSNRQIAIQYF,TGTGCCAGCAGCAACCGACAGATTGCCATTCAGTACTTC
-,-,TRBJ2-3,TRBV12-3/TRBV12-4,CASSFWGTSTDTRYF,TGTGCCAGCAGTTTCTGGGGGACCAGCACAGATACGCGGTATTTT